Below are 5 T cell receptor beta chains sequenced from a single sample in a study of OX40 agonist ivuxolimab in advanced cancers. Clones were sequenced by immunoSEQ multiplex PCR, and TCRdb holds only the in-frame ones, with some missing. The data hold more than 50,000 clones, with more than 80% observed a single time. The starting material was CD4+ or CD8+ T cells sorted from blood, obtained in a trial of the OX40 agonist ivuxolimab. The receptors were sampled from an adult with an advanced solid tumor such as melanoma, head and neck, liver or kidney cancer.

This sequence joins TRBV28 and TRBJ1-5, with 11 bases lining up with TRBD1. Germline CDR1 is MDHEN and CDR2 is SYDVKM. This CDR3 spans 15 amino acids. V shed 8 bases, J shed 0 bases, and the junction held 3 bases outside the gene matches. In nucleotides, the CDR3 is TGTGCCAGCTTAGGGACAGGGGGTAGCAATCAGCCCCAGCATTTT. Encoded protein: CASLGTGGSNQPQHF.

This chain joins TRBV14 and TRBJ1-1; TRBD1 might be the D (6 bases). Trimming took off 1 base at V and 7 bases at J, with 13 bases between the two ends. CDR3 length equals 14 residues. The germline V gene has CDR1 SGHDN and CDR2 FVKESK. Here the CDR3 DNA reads TGTGCCAGCAGCCAAGTTCGTGGGGGCGTTGAAGCTTTCTTT. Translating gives CASSQVRGGVEAFF.

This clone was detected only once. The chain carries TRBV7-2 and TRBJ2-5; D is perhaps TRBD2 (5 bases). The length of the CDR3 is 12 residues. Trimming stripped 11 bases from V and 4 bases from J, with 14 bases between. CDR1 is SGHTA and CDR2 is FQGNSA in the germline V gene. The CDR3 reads CADALAGETQYF. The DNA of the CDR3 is TGTGCCGATGCGCTAGCTGGAGAGACCCAGTACTTC.

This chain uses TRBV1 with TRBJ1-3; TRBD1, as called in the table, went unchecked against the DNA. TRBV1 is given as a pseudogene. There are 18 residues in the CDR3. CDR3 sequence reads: CTSSQDPRGYNSGNTIYF. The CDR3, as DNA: TGCACCAGCAGCCAAGATCCCAGGGGTTATAACTCTGGAAACACCATATATTTT.

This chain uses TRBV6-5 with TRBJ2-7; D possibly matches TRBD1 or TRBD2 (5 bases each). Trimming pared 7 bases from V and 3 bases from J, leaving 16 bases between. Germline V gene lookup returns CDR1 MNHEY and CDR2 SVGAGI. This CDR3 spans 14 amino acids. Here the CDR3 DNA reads TGTGCCAGCAAGTCCGGGACGTTCTACTACGAGCAGTACTTC. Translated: CASKSGTFYYEQYF.